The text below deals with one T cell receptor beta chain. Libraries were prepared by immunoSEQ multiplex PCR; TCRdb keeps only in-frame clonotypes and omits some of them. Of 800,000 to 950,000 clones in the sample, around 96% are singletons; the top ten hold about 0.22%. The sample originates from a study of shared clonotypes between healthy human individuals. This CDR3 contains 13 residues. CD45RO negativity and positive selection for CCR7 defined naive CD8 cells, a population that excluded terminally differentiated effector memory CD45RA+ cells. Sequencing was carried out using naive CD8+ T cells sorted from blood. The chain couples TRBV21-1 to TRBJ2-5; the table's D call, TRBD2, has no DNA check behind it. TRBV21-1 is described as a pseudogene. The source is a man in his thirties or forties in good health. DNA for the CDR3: TGTGCCAGCAGCAAAGTTAGCGGCGAGACCCAGTACTTC. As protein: CASSKVSGETQYF.